The 12 T cell receptor beta chains below all came from one sample that was sequenced in a study of blood T cell repertoires in COVID-19 (dated by TCRdb to 2018 to 2021). Library preparation used the immunoSEQ multiplex PCR assay. TCRdb limited this immuneACCESS table to in-frame rearrangements with V and J called. A share of clones is missing; checked studies link under half to unresolved V genes, and the rest is unexplained. Recorded for this sample are hundreds of thousands of clones; around 82% of them occurred a single time. The top ten hold 4.5% to 6.5% of the sample. Sequencing was carried out using peripheral blood. These receptor sequences come from a man older than 75 with acute or convalescent COVID-19.

The CDR3 here is CAWSAETGSNQPQHF. Written as DNA, the CDR3 is TGTGCCTGGAGTGCGGAGACAGGGAGCAATCAGCCCCAGCATTTT. This chain connects TRBV30 to TRBJ1-5, with TRBD1 matching 7 bases. The CDR3 loop spans 15 amino acids. J gave up 1 base and V 1 base, and 4 bases lay outside the gene matches. Germline CDR1 and CDR2: GTSNPN and SVGIG (reference sequence).

This clone has only a few counts. The rearrangement joins TRBV4-1 to TRBJ2-7; TRBD1 agrees at 8 bases. V was pared by 0 bases and J by 7 bases, with 5 bases of the junction left unmatched. CDR3 size: 14 residues. Germline V gene sequence: CDR1 MGHRA, CDR2 YSYEKL. DNA of the CDR3: TGCGCCAGCAGCCAAGATCGGACAGGGAGGGAGCAGTACTTC. Translated: CASSQDRTGREQYF.

This chain joins TRBV4-1 and TRBJ2-3; D ambiguous. Germline loops: CDR1 MGHRA, CDR2 YSYEKL. The CDR3 loop spans 14 amino acids. Trimming took off 0 bases at V and 6 bases at J, with 10 bases between the two ends. In DNA form, the CDR3 reads TGCGCCAGCAGCCAAGATCTCACAACGGATACGCAGTATTTT. Amino acid sequence: CASSQDLTTDTQYF.

This chain uses TRBV14 with TRBJ2-1; tentative D call: TRBD1 (6 bases). CDR1 is SGHDN, CDR2 FVKESK, per germline. This CDR3 contains 13 residues. V was pared by 1 base and J by 9 bases, with 10 bases between. For the CDR3, the DNA is TGTGCCAGCAGCCAAGCACTAGGGGGTGAGCAGTTCTTC. It is translated as CASSQALGGEQFF.

V gene TRBV27 combines with J gene TRBJ2-1; tentatively, D is TRBD2 (5 bases). Germline V gene sequence: CDR1 MNHEY, CDR2 SMNVEV (reference sequence). This CDR3 is 15 amino acids long. Trimming pared 8 bases from V and 3 bases from J, leaving 17 bases between. The CDR3 sequence: CASGGVPLVYNEQFF. The CDR3 nucleotides read TGTGCCAGCGGAGGCGTCCCTCTGGTCTACAATGAGCAGTTCTTC.

This chain connects TRBV5-8 to TRBJ1-1; D unresolved. Germline CDR1 SGHTS, CDR2 YDEGEE. The length of the CDR3 is 14 residues. Between the trimmed V and J ends, which lost 0 bases and 0 bases, there was a span of 6 bases. CDR3 sequence (DNA): TGTGCCAGCAGCTTGGAATTTATGAACACTGAAGCTTTCTTT. Amino acid sequence: CASSLEFMNTEAFF.

The chain recombines TRBV11-2 with TRBJ2-3; TRBD2 might be the D (6 bases). CDR3 length equals 15 residues. The V end was cut by 6 bases, the J end by 2 bases, with 15 bases between. Germline CDR1 is SGHAT and CDR2 is FQNNGV. CDR3 amino acids: CASRRTGLLTDTQYF. DNA for the CDR3: TGTGCCAGCAGACGAACGGGACTCCTCACAGATACGCAGTATTTT.

The sample holds one count of this clone. This chain links TRBV28 with TRBJ2-2, with 9 bases aligning to TRBD1. J was trimmed by 2 bases and V by 2 bases; bases with no gene match: 3. Germline-derived CDR1 and CDR2 are MDHEN and SYDVKM. CDR3 size: 16 residues. CDR3 sequence reads: CASSLMGQGNTGELFF. The DNA of the CDR3 is TGTGCCAGCAGTTTAATGGGACAGGGCAACACCGGGGAGCTGTTTTTT.

V usage is TRBV20-1 and J usage is TRBJ2-5, with 7 nucleotides matching TRBD1. Trimming at V came to 3 bases and at J to 2 bases, leaving 9 bases not matched to a gene. Germline loops: CDR1 DFQATT, CDR2 SNEGSKA (reference sequence). CDR3 length: 15 residues. This CDR3 is CSASELGTVQETQYF. The CDR3 region has the DNA TGCAGTGCTAGTGAGCTCGGGACAGTACAAGAGACCCAGTACTTC.

The genes are TRBV29-1 and TRBJ2-5; the D gene is possibly TRBD1 (5 bases). From germline, CDR1 is SQVTM and CDR2 ANQGSEA. Deletions cut 7 bases from V and 0 bases from J, with 12 bases between. The CDR3 consists of 13 residues. The CDR3 DNA reads as TGCAGCGGGGGTGCAGGGTACCAAGAGACCCAGTACTTC. Encoded protein: CSGGAGYQETQYF. The full variable domain, completed using reference TRBV29-1 and TRBJ2-5, is SAVISQKPSRDICQRGTSLTIQCQVDSQVTMMFWYRQQPGQSLTLIATANQGSEATYESGFVIDKFPISRPNLTFSTLTVSNMSPEDSSIYLCSGGAGYQETQYFGPGTRLLVL.

The chain combines TRBV28 with TRBJ2-7; 8 bases are shared with TRBD2. Per germline, CDR1 MDHEN and CDR2 SYDVKM. V lost 3 bases, J lost 4 bases, and 8 bases stayed unmatched. The CDR3 is 15 residues long. This chain's CDR3 is CASSFTGTRGYEQYF. The DNA for the CDR3 is TGTGCCAGCAGTTTTACCGGGACTAGAGGTTACGAGCAGTACTTC.

The chain carries TRBV9 and TRBJ1-3, with 7 bases fitting TRBD1. CDR3 length: 18 residues. The J segment lost 4 bases and the V segment lost 4 bases, leaving 17 bases of the junction unmatched. CDR1 is SGDLS and CDR2 is YYNGEE in the germline V gene. The CDR3 region is CASSIGPRGGHFGNTIYF. The DNA for the CDR3 is TGTGCCAGCAGCATAGGCCCGAGAGGGGGCCATTTCGGAAACACCATATATTTT.